A single sample is the source of the 2 T cell receptor beta chains below, sequenced in a study of cytomegalovirus exposure and HLA in healthy donors. PCR used 60 Vbeta primers and 13 Jbeta primers. Sequencing used immunoSEQ multiplex PCR; TCRdb keeps in-frame clones, though not all of them. The sample consists of some 190,000 clones, roughly 86% of them appearing once. Sequences were obtained from PBMCs. These receptors were taken from a woman between 18 and 29 years old in good health and CMV-seronegative.

The chain has TRBV4-3 and TRBJ2-7; 8 bases agree with TRBD2. Germline trimming cut 1 base from V and 4 bases from J; bases unmatched to any gene: 9. Per germline, CDR1 LGHNA and CDR2 YSLEER. CDR3 length: 16 residues. The CDR3 nucleotides are TGCGCCAGCAGCCAAGCGGTATCTAGCGGGCGATACGAGCAGTACTTC. This gives the protein CASSQAVSSGRYEQYF.

This chain connects TRBV29-1 to TRBJ2-1; tentatively, D is TRBD2 (5 bases). The CDR3 spans 15 residues. Trimming cost V 4 bases and J 0 bases, with 13 bases left between them. Looked up from germline, CDR1 is SQVTM and CDR2 is ANQGSEA. The CDR3 sequence is CSVAGVGSSYNEQFF. CDR3 sequence (DNA): TGCAGCGTTGCCGGGGTAGGGAGCTCCTACAATGAGCAGTTCTTC.